This T cell receptor beta chain was found in a study of blood T cell repertoires in COVID-19. The protocol was immunoSEQ multiplex PCR, while the TCRdb copy is restricted to in-frame clones and leaves out a portion. The table has roughly 330,000 clones, roughly 88% seen once. The germline V gene has CDR1 MNHEY and CDR2 SVGEGT. This CDR3 is 12 amino acids long. After removal of 5 bases from V and 8 bases from J, the junction contained 5 bases not matched to a gene. The source of this sequence is a woman aged 45-60 years with active or convalescent COVID-19. Sequencing was performed on peripheral blood. This chain uses TRBV6-2 or TRBV6-3 with TRBJ1-2; 7 bases are a match to TRBD1. CDR3 protein: CASSRGTAGYTF. In DNA, the CDR3 is TGTGCCAGCAGTAGGGGGACAGCCGGCTACACCTTC.